This T cell receptor beta chain emerged from a study of T-cell memory formation after mild COVID-19. Trimming at V came to 6 bases and at J to 4 bases, leaving 8 bases not matched to a gene. The CDR3 contains 15 residues. TCRdb fed the 5' RACE reads into MiXCR, producing one record per CDR3 protein. The table lists some 330,000 distinct CDR3 sequences, roughly 21% of them singletons. The chain links TRBV12-3 or TRBV12-4 to TRBJ2-5; 10 bases match TRBD1. Sequencing used PBMCs or a T cell subset sorted from them (not recorded which). This TCR derives from an adult woman who had mild COVID-19 (a few samples of this study predate the infection). Cell type and time point are not known. CDR3 region: CASSPGQGFLETQYF. In DNA, the CDR3 is TGTGCCAGCAGCCCGGGACAGGGGTTTCTAGAGACCCAGTACTTC.